This T cell receptor (beta chain) was profiled in a study of blood T cell repertoires in COVID-19. Overall study: The cDNA or gDNA used as material had been derived from T cells, B-cell-depleted T cells, or PBMCs.

This clone was counted only a few times. Original processing methods: Amplifying reference gene primers gave estimates of nucleated cell counts. TCRdb's table, derived via immunoSEQ multiplex PCR, lists solely in-frame clones and lacks some. V, J and clone size are those of that table, while D and trimming were read from the DNA. The table has under 250,000 clones, about 83% seen once. CDR3 length equals 14 residues. V gave up 3 bases and J gave up 11 bases; unmatched junction bases: 7. In germline, CDR1 is SNHLY, CDR2 FYNNEI. The clonotype was recovered from a man between 35 and 55 years old with active or convalescent COVID-19. Sequenced input: peripheral blood. The rearrangement links TRBV2 to TRBJ1-5, with 10 positions matching TRBD1. CDR3 sequence reads: CASSETGGFGTQHF. DNA for the CDR3: TGTGCCAGCAGTGAGACAGGGGGCTTCGGGACCCAGCATTTT. The variable domain in full, completed from reference TRBV2 and TRBJ1-5, reads EPEVTQTPSHQVTQMGQEVILRCVPISNHLYFYWYRQILGQKVEFLVSFYNNEISEKSEIFDDQFSVERPDGSNFTLKIRSTKLEDSAMYFCASSETGGFGTQHFGDGTRLSIL.